Sequencing of this TCR beta chain was carried out in a study of T-cell reconstitution after alpha-beta-depleted transplantation in children. The CDR3 has 16 amino acids. Germline V lookup: CDR1 SGHDT, CDR2 YYEEEE. V lost 1 base, J lost 2 bases, and 12 bases lay in between. Unique molecular identifiers tagged the TCRbeta library. MiXCR was run by TCRdb on the PCR reads, yielding one entry per CDR3 protein. The repertoire holds some 600,000 distinct CDR3 sequences, with around a sixth as singletons. This clonotype was detected ten times or more. This clonotype was sampled from a human donor who donated a stem cell graft to a child with acute myeloid leukemia. Sequences were derived from PBMCs from the stem cell graft donor, sampled from the stem cell graft. The gene calls are TRBV5-6 and TRBJ2-2, with TRBD1 as a possible D gene (5 bases). CDR3 amino acids: CASSLSAGINTGELFF. The CDR3 DNA follows: TGTGCCAGCAGCTTGTCGGCAGGGATTAACACCGGGGAGCTGTTTTTT.